The 27 T cell receptor beta chains listed next were all sequenced from one sample in a study of identical twins. TCRdb fed the 5' RACE reads into MiXCR, producing one record per CDR3 protein. The sample records 1.5 million to 2 million distinct CDR3 sequences, under 35% being singletons. Specimen: cord blood. All receptors derive from a newborn girl in good health.

This clonotype was recorded only once. The gene calls are TRBV20-1 and TRBJ2-7; 8 nucleotides match TRBD2. The end of the DNA fits TRBJ2-5 better, so the J call may be wrong. Germline V gives CDR1 DFQATT, CDR2 SNEGSKA (reference sequence). The length of the CDR3 is 14 residues. This CDR3 is CSASHGGADETQYF. The DNA of the CDR3 is TGCAGTGCTAGTCACGGGGGGGCGGATGAGACCCAGTACTTC.

This chain uses TRBV20-1 with TRBJ1-6; 12 bases line up with TRBD1. The CDR3 covers 13 residues. Germline V CDR1 and CDR2: DFQATT, SNEGSKA (reference sequence). The junction had 4 bases not matched to a gene; V was cut back by 6 bases and J by 10 bases. CDR3 protein: CSARDRGRSPLHF. The CDR3 coding sequence is TGCAGTGCGCGGGACAGGGGGCGCTCACCCCTCCACTTT.

This clonotype was seen at least ten times. The chain links TRBV13 to TRBJ2-1, with D uncertain. From germline, CDR1 is PRHDT and CDR2 FYEKMQ (reference sequence). V was pared by 5 bases and J by 1 base, with 12 bases between. This CDR3 region has 15 residues. The CDR3 DNA follows: TGTGCCAGCAGCCACACTGGGCAGTCCTACAATGAGCAGTTCTTC. As protein: CASSHTGQSYNEQFF.

This clonotype was recorded a few times. The genes are TRBV3-1 and TRBJ2-1; D not certain. Germline V gene sequence: CDR1 LGHDT, CDR2 YNNKEL (reference sequence). This CDR3 is 12 amino acids long. Trimming took 1 base from V and 9 from J, leaving 7 bases between them. The DNA for the CDR3 is TGTGCCAGCAGCCAAGTCCCCCGTGAGCAGTTCTTC. Its protein is CASSQVPREQFF.

The rearrangement links TRBV20-1 to TRBJ2-3, with D hard to call. The CDR3 runs to 16 residues. Trimming pared 2 bases from V and 6 bases from J, leaving 21 bases between. Germline V gene sequence: CDR1 DFQATT, CDR2 SNEGSKA (reference sequence). CDR3 residues: CSARKKALGPGDTQYF. CDR3 DNA sequence: TGCAGTGCTAGAAAAAAGGCCCTTGGCCCCGGGGATACGCAGTATTTT.

This clonotype has ten or more counts. This chain connects TRBV6-5 to TRBJ2-7; TRBD2 agrees at 7 bases. The CDR3 totals 13 residues. With 4 bases clipped from V and 3 bases from J, the junction kept 3 bases outside the gene matches. Germline values: CDR1 MNHEY, CDR2 SVGAGI. The CDR3 spells CASSWREFYEQYF. DNA of the CDR3: TGTGCCAGCAGTTGGCGGGAGTTCTACGAGCAGTACTTC.

The V gene is TRBV12-3 or TRBV12-4, the J gene TRBJ2-2, with TRBD1 matching 9 bases. V trimming: 3 bases; J trimming: 5 bases; junction bases outside the gene matches: 4. This CDR3 contains 15 residues. CDR3 DNA sequence: TGTGCCAGCAGTTTGGGGGACAGGGTAACCGGGGAGCTGTTTTTT. Its protein product is CASSLGDRVTGELFF.

This rearrangement joins TRBV19 to TRBJ1-1; D is unresolved. This CDR3 contains 16 residues. Deletions cut 3 bases from V and 2 bases from J, with 16 bases between. Germline CDR1 LNHDA, CDR2 SQIVND (reference sequence). The CDR3 is CASSISLFGFNTEAFF. CDR3 sequence (DNA): TGTGCCAGTAGTATTTCTCTGTTCGGATTTAACACTGAAGCTTTCTTT.

This chain links TRBV12-3 or TRBV12-4 with TRBJ1-5, with D unclear. Trimming stripped 5 bases from V and 4 bases from J, with 12 bases between. The CDR3 consists of 14 residues. CDR3 nucleotides: TGTGCCAGCAGTCCGCAAGTGGGAAATCAGCCCCAGCATTTT. The encoded protein is CASSPQVGNQPQHF.

The J gene is TRBJ2-7, the V gene TRBV20-1; no clear D gene. Germline loops: CDR1 DFQATT, CDR2 SNEGSKA (reference sequence). V was pared by 6 bases and J by 7 bases, with 25 bases between. This CDR3 comprises 15 residues. For the CDR3, the DNA is TGCAGTGCCCCCACCGTCGCGACGTACTACAATGAGCAGTACTTC. As protein: CSAPTVATYYNEQYF.

The V gene is TRBV20-1, the J gene TRBJ2-1; 10 bases are a match to TRBD2. Looked up from germline, CDR1 is DFQATT and CDR2 is SNEGSKA (reference sequence). This CDR3 has 16 residues. Losses at the gene ends were 3 bases for V and 8 bases for J; bases not matched to a gene: 13. The CDR3 protein is CSARVHLAGVFDEQFF. The CDR3 DNA reads TGCAGTGCTAGGGTTCACCTAGCGGGAGTGTTCGATGAGCAGTTCTTC.

This clonotype was found a few times. This sequence joins TRBV28 and TRBJ2-7, with D possibly called TRBD1 or TRBD2 (5 bases each). Trimming took off 7 bases at V and 0 bases at J, with 13 bases between the two ends. Per germline, CDR1 MDHEN and CDR2 SYDVKM. The CDR3 spans 14 residues. CDR3 DNA sequence: TGTGCCAGCAATGAGGGGACCATCTCCTACGAGCAGTACTTC. Residues: CASNEGTISYEQYF.

The chain has TRBV25-1 and TRBJ2-2; possibly TRBD1 for D (5 bases). Germline CDR1 is MGHDK and CDR2 is SYGVNS. The CDR3 runs 14 residues. Between the trimmed V and J ends, which lost 2 bases and 4 bases, there was a span of 8 bases. CDR3 region: CASSEGHRTGELFF. The CDR3 DNA reads as TGTGCCAGCAGTGAAGGACACCGCACCGGGGAGCTGTTTTTT.

Remarks on this clonotype: A read error may produce the germline difference seen at one junction end. This chain connects TRBV9 to TRBJ2-7; TRBD2 aligns across 8 bases. This CDR3 region has 15 residues. Germline CDR1 is SGDLS and CDR2 is YYNGEE. This CDR3 is CASSPEAGVTYGQYF. The CDR3 bases are TGTGCCAGCAGCCCTGAAGCGGGGGTTACATACGGGCAGTACTTC. The variable domain in full, completed from reference TRBV9 and TRBJ2-7, reads DSGVTQTPKHLITATGQRVTLRCSPRSGDLSVYWYQQSLDQGLQFLIQYYNGEERAKGNILERFSAQQFPDLHSELNLSSLELGDSALYFCASSPEAGVTYGQYFGPGTRLTVT.

This clonotype was picked up a small number of times. V usage is TRBV20-1 and J usage is TRBJ2-7, with D possibly matching TRBD1 (6 bases). The CDR3 extends over 15 amino acids. The V and J ends lost 3 bases and 3 bases respectively, with 18 bases between them. Looked up from germline, CDR1 is DFQATT and CDR2 is SNEGSKA (reference sequence). In DNA, the CDR3 is TGCAGTGCTAGCCCACAACAGGGTATGCGCTACGAGCAGTACTTC. Amino acid sequence: CSASPQQGMRYEQYF.

CDR3 sequence: CSATDRGRFETQYF. The DNA of the CDR3 is TGCAGTGCTACGGACAGGGGGCGATTCGAGACCCAGTACTTC. The chain uses TRBV20-1 and TRBJ2-7, with TRBD1 identical over 11 bases. Near its end, the DNA agrees better with TRBJ2-5, so the J call may be wrong. The length of the CDR3 is 14 residues. Germline V gives CDR1 DFQATT, CDR2 SNEGSKA (reference sequence).

There are a few counts of this clonotype. V gene TRBV5-6 combines with J gene TRBJ2-1; TRBD2 matches at 10 bases. V lost 3 bases to trimming and J lost 0 bases; unmatched junction nucleotides: 12. This CDR3 has 19 residues. CDR1 SGHDT and CDR2 YYEEEE come from the germline V gene. CDR3 loop: CASSYKTSGYRSSYNEQFF. The CDR3 nucleotides read TGTGCCAGCAGCTATAAGACTAGCGGGTATCGAAGCTCCTACAATGAGCAGTTCTTC.

This clonotype was counted between two and nine times. The DNA for the CDR3 is TGCGCCAGCCGGAGGGACGGCGGCTACACCTTC. Translating gives CASRRDGGYTF. The chain is built from TRBV5-1 and TRBJ1-2; D perhaps matches TRBD1 (5 bases). CDR1 is SGHRS and CDR2 is YFSETQ in the germline V gene. V lost 7 bases and J lost 8, with 12 bases in between. CDR3 length: 11 residues.

The chain uses TRBV7-9 and TRBJ2-5; 14 nucleotides align to TRBD2. V shed 5 bases and J 11 bases; nucleotides not matched to a gene: 16. There are 17 residues in the CDR3. Germline V gene sequence: CDR1 SEHNR, CDR2 FQNEAQ (reference sequence). In DNA, the CDR3 is TGTGCCAGCAGCCCTCGGACTAGCGGGGGGTCGTGGGGTGAGCAGTACTTC. It yields the protein CASSPRTSGGSWGEQYF.

In the case of this clonotype: One junction end disagrees with the germline gene, perhaps due to a read error. The rearrangement joins TRBV20-1 to TRBJ1-4; TRBD1 agrees at 7 bases. The CDR3 contains 14 residues. Germline lookup yields CDR1 DFQATT and CDR2 SNEGSKA (reference sequence). In DNA, the CDR3 is TGCAGTGCTAGAGAGACAGGGTTTTTTGAAGAACTGTTTTTT. Residues: CSARETGFFEELFF.

This clonotype was picked up a small number of times. CDR3 nucleotides: TGCAGTGCTAGAGGCAGGGTAGATAATTCACCCCTCCACTTT. Protein: CSARGRVDNSPLHF. The J gene is TRBJ1-6, the V gene TRBV20-1; weak D call: TRBD1 (5 bases). Germline V gene data show CDR1 as DFQATT and CDR2 as SNEGSKA (reference sequence). V lost 1 base to trimming and J lost 5 bases, with 9 bases between them. The CDR3 has 14 amino acids.

The V and J genes are TRBV6-1 and TRBJ1-6; D is undetermined. The CDR3 has 16 residues. The V gene's germline CDR1 is MNHNS and CDR2 SASEGT. V lost 2 bases and J 8 bases, leaving 16 bases between the germline ends. CDR3 bases: TGTGCCAGCAGTGAAAAGGGCAGCTTCTTCGATTCACCCCTCCACTTT. It is translated as CASSEKGSFFDSPLHF.

This clonotype was seen a handful of times. The chain recombines TRBV12-5 with TRBJ2-2; maybe TRBD2 (6 bases). The germline V gene has CDR1 LGHNT and CDR2 FRNRAP. This CDR3 spans 23 amino acids. V was trimmed by 0 bases and J by 0 bases, leaving 29 bases between them. In DNA, the CDR3 is TGTGCTAGTGGTTTGGTACGTGGTGGAGGGTTAAGCCTCGGACTACCGAACACCGGGGAGCTGTTTTTT. This encodes CASGLVRGGGLSLGLPNTGELFF.

V gene TRBV5-1 combines with J gene TRBJ2-3; TRBD2 agrees at 16 bases. This CDR3 comprises 21 residues. Germline CDR1 is SGHRS and CDR2 is YFSETQ. Trimming took 0 bases from V and 4 from J; bases not matched to a gene: 14. For the CDR3, the DNA is TGCGCCAGCAGCTTGGTGGGGACTAGCGGGAGGGCCGTCATTTTCGCAGATACGCAGTATTTT. Protein product: CASSLVGTSGRAVIFADTQYF.

This clonotype showed up just once. This clone may be a read error of a much larger clone one base away. V and J are TRBV29-1 and TRBJ2-1; TRBD2 agrees at 12 bases. With the DNA end fitting TRBJ2-7 better, the J assignment may be wrong. The germline CDR1 and CDR2 sequences are SQVTM and ANQGSEA. This CDR3 has 14 amino acids. In nucleotides, the CDR3 is TGCAGCGGGCTAGCGGGAGGGCGGTACAATGAGCAGTACTTC. It translates to CSGLAGGRYNEQYF.

The chain combines TRBV20-1 with TRBJ2-5, with TRBD1 matching over 7 bases. Germline V gene sequence: CDR1 DFQATT, CDR2 SNEGSKA (reference sequence). CDR3 length: 14 residues. V shed 6 bases, J shed 2 bases, and the junction held 9 bases outside the gene matches. Here the CDR3 DNA reads TGCAGTGCCACGACAGGGACCCATCAAGAGACCCAGTACTTC. Residues: CSATTGTHQETQYF.

Only a few counts were recorded for this clonotype. The rearrangement links TRBV20-1 to TRBJ2-1; no clear D gene. Looked up from germline, CDR1 is DFQATT and CDR2 is SNEGSKA (reference sequence). CDR3 size: 10 residues. Trimming shortened V by 3 bases and J by 9 bases, and 6 bases separated the two germline ends. The CDR3 sequence is CSASSSEQFF. The CDR3 DNA reads as TGCAGTGCTAGTTCTTCTGAGCAGTTCTTC.